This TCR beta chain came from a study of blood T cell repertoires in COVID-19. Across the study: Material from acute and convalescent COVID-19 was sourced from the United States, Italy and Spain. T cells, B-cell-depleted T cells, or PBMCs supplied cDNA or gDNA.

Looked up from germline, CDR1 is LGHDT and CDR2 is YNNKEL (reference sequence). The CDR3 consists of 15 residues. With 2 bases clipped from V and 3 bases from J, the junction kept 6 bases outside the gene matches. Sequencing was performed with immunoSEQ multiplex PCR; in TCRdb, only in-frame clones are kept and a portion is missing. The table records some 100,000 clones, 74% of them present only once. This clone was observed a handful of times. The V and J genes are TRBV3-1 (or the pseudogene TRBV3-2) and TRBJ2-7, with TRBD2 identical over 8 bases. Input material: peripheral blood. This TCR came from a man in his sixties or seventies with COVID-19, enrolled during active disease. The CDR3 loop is CASSQIGSGSYEQYF. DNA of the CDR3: TGTGCCAGCAGCCAAATAGGCAGCGGGAGCTACGAGCAGTACTTC.